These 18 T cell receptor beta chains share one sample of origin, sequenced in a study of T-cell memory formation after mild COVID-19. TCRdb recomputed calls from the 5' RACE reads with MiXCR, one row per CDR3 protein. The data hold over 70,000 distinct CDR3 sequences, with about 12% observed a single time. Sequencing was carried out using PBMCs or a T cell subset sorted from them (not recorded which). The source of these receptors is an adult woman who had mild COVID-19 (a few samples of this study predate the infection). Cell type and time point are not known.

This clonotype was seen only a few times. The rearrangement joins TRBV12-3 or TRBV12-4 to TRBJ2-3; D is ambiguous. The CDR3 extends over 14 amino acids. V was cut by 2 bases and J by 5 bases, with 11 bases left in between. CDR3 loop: CASSLSRVEDTQYF. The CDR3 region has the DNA TGTGCCAGCAGTTTATCTAGGGTAGAAGATACGCAGTATTTT.

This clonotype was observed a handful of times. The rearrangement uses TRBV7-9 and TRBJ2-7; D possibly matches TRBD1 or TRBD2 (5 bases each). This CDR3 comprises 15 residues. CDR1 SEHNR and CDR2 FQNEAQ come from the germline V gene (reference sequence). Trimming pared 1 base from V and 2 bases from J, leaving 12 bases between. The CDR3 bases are TGTGCCAGCAGCTTAGACTCCGGGGCCGCCTACGAGCAGTACTTC. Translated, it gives CASSLDSGAAYEQYF.

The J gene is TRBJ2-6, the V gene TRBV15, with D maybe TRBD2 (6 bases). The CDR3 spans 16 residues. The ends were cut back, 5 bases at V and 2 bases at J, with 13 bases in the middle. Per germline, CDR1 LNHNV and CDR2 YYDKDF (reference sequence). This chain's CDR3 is CATSARRGTGANVLTF. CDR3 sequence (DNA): TGTGCCACCAGCGCCCGCCGGGGGACTGGGGCCAACGTCCTGACTTTC.

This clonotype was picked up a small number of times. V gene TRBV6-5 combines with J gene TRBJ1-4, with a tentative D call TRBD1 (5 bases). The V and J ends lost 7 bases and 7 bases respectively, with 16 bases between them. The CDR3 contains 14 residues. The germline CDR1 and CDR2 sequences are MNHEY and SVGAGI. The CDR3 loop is CASTDLQGGEKLFF. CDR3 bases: TGTGCCAGCACCGACCTCCAGGGCGGTGAAAAACTGTTTTTT.

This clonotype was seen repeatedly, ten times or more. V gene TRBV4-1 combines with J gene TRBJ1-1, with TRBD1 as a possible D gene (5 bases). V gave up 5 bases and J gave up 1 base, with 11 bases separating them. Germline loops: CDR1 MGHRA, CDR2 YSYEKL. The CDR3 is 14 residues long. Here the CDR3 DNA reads TGCGCCAGCAGCGTACCCGGGACGAACACTGAAGCTTTCTTT. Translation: CASSVPGTNTEAFF.

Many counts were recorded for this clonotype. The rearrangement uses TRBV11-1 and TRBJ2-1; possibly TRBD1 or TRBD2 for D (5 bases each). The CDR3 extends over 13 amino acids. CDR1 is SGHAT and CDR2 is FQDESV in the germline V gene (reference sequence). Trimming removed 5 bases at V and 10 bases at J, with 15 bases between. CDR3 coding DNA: TGTGCCAGCAGCCCGGGACGGCTTATGGAGCAGTTCTTC. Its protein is CASSPGRLMEQFF.

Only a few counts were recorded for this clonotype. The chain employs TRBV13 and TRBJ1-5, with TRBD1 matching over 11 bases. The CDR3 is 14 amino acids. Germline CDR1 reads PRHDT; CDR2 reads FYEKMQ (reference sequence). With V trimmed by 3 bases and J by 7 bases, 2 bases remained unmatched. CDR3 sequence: CASSLGTGGQPQHF. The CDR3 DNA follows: TGTGCCAGCAGCTTGGGGACAGGGGGACAGCCCCAGCATTTT.

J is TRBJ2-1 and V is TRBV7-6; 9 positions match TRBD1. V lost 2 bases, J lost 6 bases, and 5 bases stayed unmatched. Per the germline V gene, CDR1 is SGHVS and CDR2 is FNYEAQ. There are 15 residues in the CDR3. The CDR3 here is CASSLTGQGFNEQFF. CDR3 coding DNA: TGTGCCAGCAGCTTAACGGGACAGGGATTCAATGAGCAGTTCTTC.

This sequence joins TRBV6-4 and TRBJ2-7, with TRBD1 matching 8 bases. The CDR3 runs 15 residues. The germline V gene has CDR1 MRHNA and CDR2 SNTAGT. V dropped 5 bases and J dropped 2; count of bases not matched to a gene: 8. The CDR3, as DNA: TGTGCCAGCAGTACCACCGACAGGGGCCCCTACGAGCAGTACTTC. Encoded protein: CASSTTDRGPYEQYF.

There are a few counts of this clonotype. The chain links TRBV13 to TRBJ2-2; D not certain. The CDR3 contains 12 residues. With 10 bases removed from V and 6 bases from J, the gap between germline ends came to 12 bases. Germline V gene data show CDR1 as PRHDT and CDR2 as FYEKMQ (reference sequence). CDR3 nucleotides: TGTGCCACCTTACGCGGAGCCGGGGAGCTGTTTTTT. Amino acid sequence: CATLRGAGELFF.

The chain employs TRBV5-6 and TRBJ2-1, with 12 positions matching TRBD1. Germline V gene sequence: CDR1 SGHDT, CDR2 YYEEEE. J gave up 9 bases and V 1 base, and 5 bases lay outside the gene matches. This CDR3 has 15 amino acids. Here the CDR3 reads CASSLRDRGLPEQFF. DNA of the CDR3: TGTGCCAGCAGCTTGCGGGACAGGGGGCTTCCTGAGCAGTTCTTC.

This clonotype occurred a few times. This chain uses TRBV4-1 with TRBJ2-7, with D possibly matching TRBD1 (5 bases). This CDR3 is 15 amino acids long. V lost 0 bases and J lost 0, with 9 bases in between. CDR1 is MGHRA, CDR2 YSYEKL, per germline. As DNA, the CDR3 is TGCGCCAGCAGCCAAGACGACAGAAGCTCCTACGAGCAGTACTTC. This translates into CASSQDDRSSYEQYF.

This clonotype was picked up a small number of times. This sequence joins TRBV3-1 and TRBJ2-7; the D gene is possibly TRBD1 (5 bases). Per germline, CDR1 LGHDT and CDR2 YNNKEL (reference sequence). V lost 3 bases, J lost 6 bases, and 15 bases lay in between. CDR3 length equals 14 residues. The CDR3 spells CASSHASQGLEQYF. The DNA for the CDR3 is TGTGCCAGCAGCCATGCAAGCCAGGGTCTCGAGCAGTACTTC.

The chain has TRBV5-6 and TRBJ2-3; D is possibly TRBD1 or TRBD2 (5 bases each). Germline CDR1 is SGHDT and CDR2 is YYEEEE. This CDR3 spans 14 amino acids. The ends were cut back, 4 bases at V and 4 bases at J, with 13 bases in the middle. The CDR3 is CASSRGPPPDTQYF. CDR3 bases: TGTGCCAGCAGCCGGGGCCCCCCACCAGATACGCAGTATTTT.

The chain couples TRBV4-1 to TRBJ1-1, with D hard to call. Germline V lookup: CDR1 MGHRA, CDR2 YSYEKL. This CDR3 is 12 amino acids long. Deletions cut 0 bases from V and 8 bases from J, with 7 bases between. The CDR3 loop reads CASSQDLSEAFF. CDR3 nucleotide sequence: TGCGCCAGCAGCCAAGATCTATCGGAAGCTTTCTTT.

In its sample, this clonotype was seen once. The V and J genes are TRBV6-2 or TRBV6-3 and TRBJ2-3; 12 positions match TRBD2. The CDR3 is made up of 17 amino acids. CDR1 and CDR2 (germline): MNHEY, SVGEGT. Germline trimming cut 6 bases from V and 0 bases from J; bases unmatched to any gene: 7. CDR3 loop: CASRQRLAGVSTDTQYF. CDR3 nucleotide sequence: TGTGCCAGCAGACAAAGACTAGCGGGAGTGAGCACAGATACGCAGTATTTT.

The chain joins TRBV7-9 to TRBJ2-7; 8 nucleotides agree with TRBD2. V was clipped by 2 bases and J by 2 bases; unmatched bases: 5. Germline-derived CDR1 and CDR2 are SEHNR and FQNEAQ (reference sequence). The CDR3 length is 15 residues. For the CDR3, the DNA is TGTGCCAGCAGCTTATACACTAGCGGAACCTACGAGCAGTACTTC. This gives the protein CASSLYTSGTYEQYF.

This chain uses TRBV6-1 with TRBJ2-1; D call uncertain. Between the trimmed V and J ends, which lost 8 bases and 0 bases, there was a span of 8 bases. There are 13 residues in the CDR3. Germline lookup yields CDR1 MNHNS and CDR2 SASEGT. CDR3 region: CASASSSYNEQFF. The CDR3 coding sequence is TGTGCCAGCGCCTCAAGCTCCTACAATGAGCAGTTCTTC.